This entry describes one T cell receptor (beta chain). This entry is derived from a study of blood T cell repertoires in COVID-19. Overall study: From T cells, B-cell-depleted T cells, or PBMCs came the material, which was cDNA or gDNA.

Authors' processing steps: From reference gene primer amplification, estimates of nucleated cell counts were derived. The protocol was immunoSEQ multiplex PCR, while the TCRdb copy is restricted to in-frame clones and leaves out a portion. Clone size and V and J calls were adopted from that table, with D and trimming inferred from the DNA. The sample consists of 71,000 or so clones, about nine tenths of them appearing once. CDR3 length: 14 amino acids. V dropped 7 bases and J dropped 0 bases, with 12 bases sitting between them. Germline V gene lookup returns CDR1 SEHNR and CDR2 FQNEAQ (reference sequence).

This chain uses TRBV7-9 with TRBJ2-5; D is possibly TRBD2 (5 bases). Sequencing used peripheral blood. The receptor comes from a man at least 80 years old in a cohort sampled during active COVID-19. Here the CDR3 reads CASNEGSYQETQYF. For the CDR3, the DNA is TGTGCCAGCAACGAGGGATCGTACCAAGAGACCCAGTACTTC.